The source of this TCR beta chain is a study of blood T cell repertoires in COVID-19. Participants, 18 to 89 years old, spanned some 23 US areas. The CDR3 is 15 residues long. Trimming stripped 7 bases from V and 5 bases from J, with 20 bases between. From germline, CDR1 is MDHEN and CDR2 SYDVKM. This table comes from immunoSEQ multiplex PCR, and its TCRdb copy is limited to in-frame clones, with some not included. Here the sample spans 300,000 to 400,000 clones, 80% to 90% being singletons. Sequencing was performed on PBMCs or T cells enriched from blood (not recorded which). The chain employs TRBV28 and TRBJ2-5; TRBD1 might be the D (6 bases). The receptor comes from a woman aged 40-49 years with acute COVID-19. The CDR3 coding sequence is TGTGCCAGCACCACAGGGTTGAGACCCCTGGAGACCCAGTACTTC. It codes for CASTTGLRPLETQYF.